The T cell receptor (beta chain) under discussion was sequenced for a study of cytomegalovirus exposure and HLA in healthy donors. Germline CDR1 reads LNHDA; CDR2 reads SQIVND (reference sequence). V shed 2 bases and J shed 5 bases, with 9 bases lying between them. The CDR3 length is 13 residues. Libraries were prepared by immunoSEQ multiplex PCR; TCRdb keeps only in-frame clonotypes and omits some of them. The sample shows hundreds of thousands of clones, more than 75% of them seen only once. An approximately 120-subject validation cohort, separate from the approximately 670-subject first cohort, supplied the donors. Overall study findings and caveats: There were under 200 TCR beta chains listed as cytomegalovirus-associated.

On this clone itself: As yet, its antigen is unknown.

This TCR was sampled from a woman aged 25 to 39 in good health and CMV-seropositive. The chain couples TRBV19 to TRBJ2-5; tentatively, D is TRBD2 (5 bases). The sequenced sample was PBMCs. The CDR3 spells CASSILPGETQYF. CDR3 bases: TGTGCCAGTAGTATACTTCCGGGGGAGACCCAGTACTTC.